These 32 T cell receptor beta chains were sequenced from one sample in a study of cytomegalovirus exposure and HLA in healthy donors. The PCR was carried out with 60 Vbeta primers and 13 Jbeta primers. Sequencing was performed with immunoSEQ multiplex PCR; in TCRdb, only in-frame clones are kept and a portion is missing. Found here are about 59,000 clones, around 83% of them singletons; the top ten hold 1.5% to 2%. Source material: PBMCs. The receptor source for this set is a human donor in good health.

This clone came up a few times. The V gene is TRBV30, the J gene TRBJ1-5; TRBD1 aligns across 8 bases. V lost 1 base to trimming and J lost 2 bases; unmatched junction nucleotides: 4. In germline, CDR1 is GTSNPN, CDR2 SVGIG (reference sequence). The CDR3 loop spans 15 amino acids. This CDR3 is CAWSAGTGRNQPQHF. The CDR3 nucleotides read TGTGCCTGGAGTGCAGGGACAGGACGCAATCAGCCCCAGCATTTT.

V and J are TRBV14 and TRBJ2-5; weak D call: TRBD2 (6 bases). Germline values: CDR1 SGHDN, CDR2 FVKESK. V was trimmed by 4 bases and J by 2 bases, leaving 11 bases between them. The CDR3 is made up of 14 amino acids. CDR3 sequence (DNA): TGTGCCAGCAGCCCCTGGGGGGTACAAGAGACCCAGTACTTC. This codes for CASSPWGVQETQYF.

The rearrangement links TRBV7-2 to TRBJ2-3; 7 positions agree with TRBD1. With 3 bases clipped from V and 5 bases from J, the junction kept 2 bases outside the gene matches. The length of the CDR3 is 13 residues. Germline loops: CDR1 SGHTA, CDR2 FQGNSA. The CDR3 loop reads CASSFRDRDTQYF. In nucleotides, the CDR3 is TGTGCCAGCAGCTTCCGGGACAGAGATACGCAGTATTTT.

This clone appeared a few times. The chain carries TRBV7-2 and TRBJ2-4; D gene uncertain. The germline gives CDR1 SGHTA, CDR2 FQGNSA. This CDR3 spans 15 amino acids. The ends were cut back, 3 bases at V and 0 bases at J, with 9 bases in the middle. The DNA of the CDR3 is TGTGCCAGCAGCTTGAGTTCTTTAGCCAAAAACATTCAGTACTTC. It specifies CASSLSSLAKNIQYF.

The chain carries TRBV27 and TRBJ2-7, with 9 bases aligning to TRBD1. This CDR3 has 15 residues. CDR1 and CDR2 (germline): MNHEY, SMNVEV (reference sequence). V was pared by 2 bases and J by 4 bases, with 6 bases of the junction left unmatched. CDR3 sequence reads: CASSLEQGAGYEQYF. CDR3 nucleotides: TGTGCCAGCAGTTTAGAACAGGGGGCGGGGTACGAGCAGTACTTC.

The gene calls are TRBV9 and TRBJ1-2, with D perhaps TRBD1 (6 bases). The CDR3 loop spans 16 amino acids. In germline, CDR1 is SGDLS, CDR2 YYNGEE. Trimming removed 4 bases from V and 3 bases from J, with 19 bases in between. The CDR3 DNA reads TGTGCCAGCAGCCCCCCCGGCGTCGGGGGGCACTATGGCTACACCTTC. Protein: CASSPPGVGGHYGYTF.

The rearrangement links TRBV5-1 to TRBJ2-2; a possible D gene is TRBD2 (6 bases). V was pared by 7 bases and J by 0 bases, with 16 bases between. The length of the CDR3 is 16 residues. CDR1 SGHRS and CDR2 YFSETQ come from the germline V gene. This chain's CDR3 is CASSYSGTTNTGELFF. The CDR3 DNA follows: TGCGCCAGCTCGTATAGCGGTACAACGAACACCGGGGAGCTGTTTTTT.

J is TRBJ1-2 and V is TRBV7-9, with 8 bases matching TRBD1. With 5 bases clipped from V and 7 bases from J, the junction kept 6 bases outside the gene matches. The CDR3 consists of 13 residues. Germline V gene lookup returns CDR1 SEHNR and CDR2 FQNEAQ (reference sequence). DNA of the CDR3: TGTGCCAGCAGCCCAACAGGGGGACGTGGCTACACCTTC. Protein sequence: CASSPTGGRGYTF.

The chain is built from TRBV29-1 and TRBJ2-7; maybe TRBD2 (5 bases). This CDR3 region has 13 residues. V dropped 5 bases and J dropped 3 bases, with 14 bases sitting between them. CDR1 and CDR2 from the germline V gene are SQVTM and ANQGSEA. This CDR3 reads CSVMGVENYEQYF. CDR3 coding DNA: TGCAGCGTTATGGGAGTAGAGAACTACGAGCAGTACTTC.

V gene TRBV9 combines with J gene TRBJ2-2; TRBD1 is a possible D gene (5 bases). CDR3 length: 15 residues. The germline gives CDR1 SGDLS, CDR2 YYNGEE. The V end lost 2 bases, the J end lost 6 bases, and 14 bases lay between the germline ends. CDR3 DNA sequence: TGTGCCAGCAGCGTGACTCAGGGCCACCCCGGGGAGCTGTTTTTT. Encoded protein: CASSVTQGHPGELFF.

The chain couples TRBV18 to TRBJ1-1; unclear D gene. CDR3 length equals 12 residues. V was pared by 6 bases and J by 4 bases, with 9 bases between. CDR1 is KGHSH, CDR2 LQKENI, per germline. The CDR3 region is CASSHGSTEAFF. CDR3 DNA sequence: TGTGCCAGCTCCCACGGTAGCACTGAAGCTTTCTTT.

V is TRBV11-2 and J is TRBJ2-1; 7 nucleotides agree with TRBD2. Unmatched junction bases numbered 13, after V lost 7 bases and J lost 7 bases. The V gene's germline CDR1 is SGHAT and CDR2 FQNNGV. There are 15 residues in the CDR3. CDR3 DNA: TGTGCCAGCACCCCGAGGGGCGGGAGCGGGAATGAGCAGTTCTTC. Its translation is CASTPRGGSGNEQFF.

V gene TRBV7-8 combines with J gene TRBJ1-4; D is unclear. Per germline, CDR1 SGHVS and CDR2 FQNEAQ. The CDR3 has 15 residues. The ends were cut back, 0 bases at V and 7 bases at J, with 12 bases in the middle. The CDR3 coding sequence is TGTGCCAGCAGCTTAGCTGGAGGGATGGGTGAAAAACTGTTTTTT. This sequence encodes CASSLAGGMGEKLFF.

The chain links TRBV5-8 to TRBJ1-6; 11 bases match TRBD1. V trimming: 6 bases; J trimming: 10 bases; junction bases outside the gene matches: 9. CDR1 and CDR2 (germline): SGHTS, YDEGEE. The CDR3 is made up of 15 amino acids. The CDR3 loop reads CASTIRGTGGSPLHF. As DNA, the CDR3 is TGTGCCAGCACCATTCGGGGGACAGGGGGATCACCCCTCCACTTT.

Here the CDR3 DNA reads TGCGCCAGCAACCTACGGACAGGTGGGAATGAAAAACTGTTTTTT. The encoded protein is CASNLRTGGNEKLFF. The gene calls are TRBV4-1 and TRBJ1-4, with 7 nucleotides matching TRBD1. The CDR3 consists of 15 residues. The germline CDR1 and CDR2 sequences are MGHRA and YSYEKL. Germline trimming cut 7 bases from V and 5 bases from J; bases unmatched to any gene: 10.

This clone was counted between two and nine times. This chain joins TRBV6-6 and TRBJ1-2; a weak D match, TRBD1 (6 bases). Germline loops: CDR1 MNHNY, CDR2 SVGAGI (reference sequence). V was trimmed by 5 bases and J by 5 bases, leaving 15 bases between them. This CDR3 comprises 14 residues. CDR3 nucleotides: TGTGCCAGCAGTCCTACAGGGCCCGCTTATGGCTACACCTTC. It translates to CASSPTGPAYGYTF.

This chain joins TRBV7-9 and TRBJ1-1, with TRBD1 identical over 8 bases. The CDR3 is 13 residues long. V lost 3 bases and J lost 4; bases outside the gene matches: 1. Germline V CDR1 and CDR2: SEHNR, FQNEAQ (reference sequence). The CDR3 protein is CASSFGQGTEAFF. The CDR3 nucleotides read TGTGCCAGCAGCTTCGGACAGGGCACTGAAGCTTTCTTT.

The V and J genes are TRBV27 and TRBJ2-2; D uncertain. Germline V CDR1 and CDR2: MNHEY, SMNVEV (reference sequence). The V end was cut by 2 bases, the J end by 6 bases, with 13 bases between. The CDR3 extends over 15 amino acids. CDR3 protein: CASSLKVRGSGELFF. The CDR3 DNA reads TGTGCCAGCAGTTTAAAGGTCCGAGGATCCGGGGAGCTGTTTTTT.

The genes are TRBV6-1 and TRBJ1-5, with a tentative D call TRBD1 (5 bases). In germline, CDR1 is MNHNS, CDR2 SASEGT. The CDR3 consists of 13 residues. Deletions cut 4 bases from V and 5 bases from J, with 9 bases between. The CDR3 sequence: CASSGDRDQPQHF. The CDR3, as DNA: TGTGCCAGCAGTGGAGACAGAGATCAGCCCCAGCATTTT.

The chain recombines TRBV28 with TRBJ1-4, with a weak D call TRBD1 (5 bases). The CDR3 is 16 residues long. V was trimmed by 2 bases and J by 2 bases, leaving 12 bases between them. From germline, CDR1 is MDHEN and CDR2 SYDVKM. The CDR3 nucleotides read TGTGCCAGCAGTTTACAGAGCCGGGGGACTAATGAAAAACTGTTTTTT. The encoded protein is CASSLQSRGTNEKLFF.

This chain joins TRBV5-4 and TRBJ2-5; 10 bases line up with TRBD2. The CDR3 is made up of 16 amino acids. V trimming: 4 bases; J trimming: 3 bases; junction bases outside the gene matches: 9. Germline assignment: CDR1 SGHNT and CDR2 YYREEE (reference sequence). CDR3 coding DNA: TGTGCCAGCAGCCGCGGACTAGCGGCGACCAAAGAGACCCAGTACTTC. This encodes CASSRGLAATKETQYF. Supplemented by reference TRBV5-4 and TRBJ2-5, the full variable domain reads ETGVTQSPTHLIKTRGQQVTLRCSSQSGHNTVSWYQQALGQGPQFIFQYYREEENGRGNFPPRFSGLQFPNYSSELNVNALELDDSALYLCASSRGLAATKETQYFGPGTRLLVL.

This clone was detected only once. The chain couples TRBV28 to TRBJ2-1, with D perhaps TRBD1 (5 bases). The V end was cut by 2 bases, the J end by 9 bases, with 20 bases between. The CDR3 sequence is 16 residues long. The V gene's germline CDR1 is MDHEN and CDR2 SYDVKM. The CDR3 is CASSLPRAGSYSEQFF. CDR3 coding DNA: TGTGCCAGCAGTTTACCCAGGGCCGGCTCTTACTCTGAGCAGTTCTTC.

This clone was observed a handful of times. The V call is TRBV5-6, the J call TRBJ2-5; 12 nucleotides line up with TRBD2. J gave up 4 bases and V 4 bases, and 8 bases lay outside the gene matches. This CDR3 has 16 amino acids. Germline assignment: CDR1 SGHDT and CDR2 YYEEEE. CDR3 sequence: CASSPGLAGPRETQYF. CDR3 nucleotide sequence: TGTGCCAGCAGCCCAGGACTAGCGGGGCCTCGAGAGACCCAGTACTTC.

Of note for this clone: One junction end does not reproduce the germline sequence, and a read error may be involved. The chain couples TRBV2 to TRBJ2-4; possibly TRBD1 for D (6 bases). Germline V gives CDR1 SNHLY, CDR2 FYNNEI. This CDR3 region has 11 residues. CDR3 amino acids: CASKIPGHLFF. CDR3 DNA sequence: TGTGCCAGCAAGATACCGGGACACCTTTTTTTC.

This clone appeared a single time. V is TRBV4-3 and J is TRBJ2-2; 9 bases align to TRBD2. The CDR3 has 16 amino acids. Germline V gives CDR1 LGHNA, CDR2 YSLEER. V trimming: 4 bases; J trimming: 6 bases; junction bases outside the gene matches: 9. CDR3 loop: CASSPLTSGEAGELFF. The CDR3 bases are TGCGCCAGCAGCCCACTGACTAGCGGCGAAGCCGGGGAGCTGTTTTTT.

V usage is TRBV5-1 and J usage is TRBJ2-2, with 7 bases identical to TRBD2. Germline assignment: CDR1 SGHRS and CDR2 YFSETQ. Trimming removed 1 base from V and 5 bases from J; junction bases left unmatched: 5. The CDR3 totals 15 residues. In DNA, the CDR3 is TGCGCCAGCAGCTTGCGCGGGAGCGAAACCGGGGAGCTGTTTTTT. It codes for CASSLRGSETGELFF.

The CDR3: CASSQETIRYSYGYTF. CDR3 DNA: TGCGCCAGCAGCCAAGAAACCATCCGGTATAGCTATGGCTACACCTTC. The chain joins TRBV4-1 to TRBJ1-2; D is uncertain. CDR3 size: 16 residues. Trimming removed 0 bases from V and 4 bases from J, with 15 bases in between. The germline V gene encodes CDR1 MGHRA and CDR2 YSYEKL.

This chain connects TRBV7-8 to TRBJ2-5; D possibly corresponds to TRBD2 (7 bases). V was pared by 8 bases and J by 1 base, with 26 bases between. CDR3 size: 18 residues. The germline V gene has CDR1 SGHVS and CDR2 FQNEAQ. The CDR3 nucleotides read TGTGCCAGCGGCCCTCGAGAGGGGGGGCCGATTCTCCAAGAGACCCAGTACTTC. This encodes CASGPREGGPILQETQYF.

CDR3 bases: TGTGCCAGCAGCTTATGGGGCGGGACAGGGAGAATGAACACTGAAGCTTTCTTT. Its translation: CASSLWGGTGRMNTEAFF. This chain uses TRBV7-3 with TRBJ1-1; 9 nucleotides match TRBD1. V trimming: 2 bases; J trimming: 0 bases; junction bases outside the gene matches: 10. Per germline, CDR1 SGHTA and CDR2 FQGTGA. The CDR3 has 18 residues.

This clone was recorded once. The CDR3 spells CASSLILAYNEQFF. The CDR3 DNA reads TGTGCCAGCAGCTTAATTCTAGCGTACAATGAGCAGTTCTTC. The chain joins TRBV7-2 to TRBJ2-1; TRBD2 is a possible D gene (6 bases). The ends were cut back, 2 bases at V and 4 bases at J, with 9 bases in the middle. CDR1 SGHTA and CDR2 FQGNSA come from the germline V gene. The CDR3 consists of 14 residues.

J is TRBJ2-1 and V is TRBV7-9; TRBD2 matches at 11 bases. The germline V gene has CDR1 SEHNR and CDR2 FQNEAQ (reference sequence). Germline trimming cut 5 bases from V and 7 bases from J; bases unmatched to any gene: 7. The CDR3 is made up of 15 amino acids. DNA for the CDR3: TGTGCCAGCAGCCGCTCTAGCGGGGGGATTAATGAGCAGTTCTTC. Encoded protein: CASSRSSGGINEQFF.

The chain recombines TRBV19 with TRBJ2-1; D is possibly TRBD1 (6 bases). Germline CDR1 and CDR2: LNHDA and SQIVND (reference sequence). This CDR3 comprises 14 residues. V was shortened by 4 bases and J by 3 bases, with 10 bases between the two germline ends. The CDR3 coding sequence is TGTGCCAGTAGTAGGGGGACAAACTACAATGAGCAGTTCTTC. It translates to CASSRGTNYNEQFF.